Sequencing of this T cell receptor (beta chain) was carried out in a study of T cells in Graves' hyperthyroidism and ophthalmopathy. Overall study findings and caveats: The blood repertoire included most of the expanded thyroid clonotypes above 0.001.

The TCR beta CDR3 regions underwent amplification using RNA transcripts as the source. When the TCR CDR3 underwent first-round RT-PCR, the HTBI primer set was used. TCRdb passed the multiplex PCR reads through MiXCR, listing each CDR3 protein once. The sample contains over 300,000 distinct CDR3 sequences, approximately 15% of which appear only once. This clonotype occurred many times. What it binds is not known. These patients, aged 18 to 65, had recently diagnosed hyperthyroidism lasting under 2 months. Uncontrolled infections, other autoimmune diseases, pregnancy or lactation led to exclusion of patients. The CDR3 runs to 14 residues. Trimming cost V 5 bases and J 2 bases, with 13 bases left between them. Germline CDR1 is MDHEN and CDR2 is SYDVKM.

What was sequenced was blood. The TCR originated in a woman aged 55-69 years with Graves' hyperthyroidism. The chain couples TRBV28 to TRBJ2-7; tentatively, D is TRBD2 (6 bases). The DNA for the CDR3 is TGTGCCAGCAGTCCGGAGGCGGGAACCTACGAGCAGTACTTC. Translation gives CASSPEAGTYEQYF.